The TCR beta chain described here comes from a study of graft-versus-host responses after intestinal transplantation. In the case of this clone: What it binds is unknown.

Some clones are missing from TCRdb's copy, which holds only in-frame ones; the method was immunoSEQ multiplex PCR. The sample includes tens of thousands of clones, roughly 91% seen only once; the top ten take more than 0.075%. The sequenced sample was unstimulated CD4+ T cells sorted from spleen or lymph node cells, obtained before intestinal transplant. The origin of this receptor is a human donor who received an intestinal transplant.

The CDR3 is CASSVYRDSPLHF. Written as DNA, the CDR3 is TGTGCCAGCAGTGTATACAGGGATTCACCCCTCCACTTT. This rearrangement joins TRBV28 to TRBJ1-6, with D maybe TRBD1 (6 bases). The CDR3 extends over 13 amino acids. Germline V gene sequence: CDR1 MDHEN, CDR2 SYDVKM. The germline V and J ends were trimmed by 5 bases and 8 bases, with 10 bases remaining between them.